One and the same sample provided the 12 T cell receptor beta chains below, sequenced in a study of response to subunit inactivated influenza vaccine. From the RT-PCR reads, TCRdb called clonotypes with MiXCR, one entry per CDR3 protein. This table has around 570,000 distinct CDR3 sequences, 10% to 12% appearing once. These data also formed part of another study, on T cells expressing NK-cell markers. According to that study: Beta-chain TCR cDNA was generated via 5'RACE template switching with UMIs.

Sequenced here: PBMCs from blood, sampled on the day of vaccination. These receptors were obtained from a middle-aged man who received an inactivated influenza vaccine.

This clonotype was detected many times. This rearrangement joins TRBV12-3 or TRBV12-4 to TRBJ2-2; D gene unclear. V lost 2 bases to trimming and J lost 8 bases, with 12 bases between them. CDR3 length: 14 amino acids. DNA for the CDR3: TGTGCCAGCAGTTTAAGTCTGTCGGCGGGGGAGCTGTTTTTT. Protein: CASSLSLSAGELFF.

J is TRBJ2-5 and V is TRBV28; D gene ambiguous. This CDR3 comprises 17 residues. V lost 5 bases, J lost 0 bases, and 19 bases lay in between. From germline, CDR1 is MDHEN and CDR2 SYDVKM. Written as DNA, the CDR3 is TGTGCCAGCAGTACTCCCGTCGGTCGGGCAAACCAAGAGACCCAGTACTTC. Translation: CASSTPVGRANQETQYF.

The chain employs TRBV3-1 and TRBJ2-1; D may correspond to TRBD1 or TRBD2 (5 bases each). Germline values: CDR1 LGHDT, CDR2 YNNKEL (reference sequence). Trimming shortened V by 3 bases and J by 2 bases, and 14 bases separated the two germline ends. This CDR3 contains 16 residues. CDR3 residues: CASSQTEGSPYNEQFF. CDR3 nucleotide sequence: TGTGCCAGCAGCCAGACAGAGGGTTCCCCCTACAATGAGCAGTTCTTC.

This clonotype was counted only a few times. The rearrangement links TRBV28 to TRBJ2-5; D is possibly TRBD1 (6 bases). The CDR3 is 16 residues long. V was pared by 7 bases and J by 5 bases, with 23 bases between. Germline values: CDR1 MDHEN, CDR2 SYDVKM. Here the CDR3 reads CASNFPAGPTGETQYF. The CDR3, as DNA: TGTGCCAGCAACTTCCCGGCAGGGCCAACAGGGGAGACCCAGTACTTC.

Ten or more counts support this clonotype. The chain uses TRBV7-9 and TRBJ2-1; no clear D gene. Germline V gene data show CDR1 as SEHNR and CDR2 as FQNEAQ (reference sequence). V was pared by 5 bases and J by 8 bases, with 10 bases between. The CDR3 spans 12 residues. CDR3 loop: CASSPPVYEQFF. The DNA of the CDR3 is TGTGCCAGCAGCCCCCCGGTCTATGAGCAGTTCTTC.

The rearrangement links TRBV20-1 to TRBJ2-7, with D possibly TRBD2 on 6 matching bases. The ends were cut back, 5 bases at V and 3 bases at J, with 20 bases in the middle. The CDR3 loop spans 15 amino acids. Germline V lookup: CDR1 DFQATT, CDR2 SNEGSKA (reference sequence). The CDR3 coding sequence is TGCAGTGCTCACAGACTAGATGGGCTCTACTACGAGCAGTACTTC. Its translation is CSAHRLDGLYYEQYF.

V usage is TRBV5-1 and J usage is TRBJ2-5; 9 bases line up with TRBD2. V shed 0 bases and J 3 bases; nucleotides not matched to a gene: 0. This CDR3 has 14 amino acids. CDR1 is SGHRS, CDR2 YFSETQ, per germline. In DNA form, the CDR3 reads TGCGCCAGCAGCTTGGCTAGCGGGGAAGAGACCCAGTACTTC. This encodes CASSLASGEETQYF.

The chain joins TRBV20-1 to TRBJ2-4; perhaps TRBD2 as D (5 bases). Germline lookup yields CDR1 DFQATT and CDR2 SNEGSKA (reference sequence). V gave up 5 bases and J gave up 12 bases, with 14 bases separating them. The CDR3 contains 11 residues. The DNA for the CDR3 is TGCAGTGCTTATTCTCCCGGAGGTCAGTACTTC. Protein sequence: CSAYSPGGQYF.

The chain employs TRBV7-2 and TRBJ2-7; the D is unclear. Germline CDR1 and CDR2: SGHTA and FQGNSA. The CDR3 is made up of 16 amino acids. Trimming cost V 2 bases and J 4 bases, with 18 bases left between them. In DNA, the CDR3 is TGTGCCAGCAGCTTACTCCTGGTCAGTGGAGCTTACGAGCAGTACTTC. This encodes CASSLLLVSGAYEQYF.

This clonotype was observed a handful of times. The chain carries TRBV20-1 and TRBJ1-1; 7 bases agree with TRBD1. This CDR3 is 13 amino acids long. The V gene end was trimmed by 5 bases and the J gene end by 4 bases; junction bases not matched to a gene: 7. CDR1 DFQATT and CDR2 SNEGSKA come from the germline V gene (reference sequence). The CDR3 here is CSAVYTGVTEAFF. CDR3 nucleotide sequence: TGCAGTGCTGTATACACAGGGGTCACTGAAGCTTTCTTT.

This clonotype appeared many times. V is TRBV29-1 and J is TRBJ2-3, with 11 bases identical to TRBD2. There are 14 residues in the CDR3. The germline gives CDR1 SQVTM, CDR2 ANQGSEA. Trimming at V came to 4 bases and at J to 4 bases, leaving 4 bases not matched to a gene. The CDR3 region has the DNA TGCAGCGTTGTAGCGGGGGGGCCATCAGATACGCAGTATTTT. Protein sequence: CSVVAGGPSDTQYF.

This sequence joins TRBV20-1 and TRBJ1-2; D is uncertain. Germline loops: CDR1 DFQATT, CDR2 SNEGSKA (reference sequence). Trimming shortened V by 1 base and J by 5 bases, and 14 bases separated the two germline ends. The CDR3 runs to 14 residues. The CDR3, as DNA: TGCAGTGCTAGAGGCCCCGCCGGGCGGTATGGCTACACCTTC. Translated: CSARGPAGRYGYTF.